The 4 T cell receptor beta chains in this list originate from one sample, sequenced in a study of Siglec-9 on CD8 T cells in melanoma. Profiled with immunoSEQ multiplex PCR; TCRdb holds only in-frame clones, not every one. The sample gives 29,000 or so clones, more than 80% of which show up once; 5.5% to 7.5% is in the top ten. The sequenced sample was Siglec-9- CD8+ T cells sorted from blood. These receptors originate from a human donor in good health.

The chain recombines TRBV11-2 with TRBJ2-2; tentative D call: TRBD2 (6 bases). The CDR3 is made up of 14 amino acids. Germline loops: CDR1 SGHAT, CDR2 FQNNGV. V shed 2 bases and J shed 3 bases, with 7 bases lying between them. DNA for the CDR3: TGTGCCAGCAGCTTAAGCGGGTACACCGGGGAGCTGTTTTTT. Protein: CASSLSGYTGELFF.

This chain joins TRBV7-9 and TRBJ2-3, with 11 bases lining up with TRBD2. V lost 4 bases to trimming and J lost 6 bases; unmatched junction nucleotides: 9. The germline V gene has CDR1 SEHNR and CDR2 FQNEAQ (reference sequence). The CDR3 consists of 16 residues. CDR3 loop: CASSSTLAGGMDTQYF. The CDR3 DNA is TGTGCCAGCAGCTCCACCTTAGCGGGGGGGATGGATACGCAGTATTTT.

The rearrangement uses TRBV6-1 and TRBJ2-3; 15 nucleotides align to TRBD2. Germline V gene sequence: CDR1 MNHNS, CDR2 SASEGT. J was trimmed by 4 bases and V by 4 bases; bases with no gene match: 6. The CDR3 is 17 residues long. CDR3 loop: CASSGTSGGASSDTQYF. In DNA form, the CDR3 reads TGTGCCAGCAGTGGGACTAGCGGGGGGGCCTCCTCAGATACGCAGTATTTT.

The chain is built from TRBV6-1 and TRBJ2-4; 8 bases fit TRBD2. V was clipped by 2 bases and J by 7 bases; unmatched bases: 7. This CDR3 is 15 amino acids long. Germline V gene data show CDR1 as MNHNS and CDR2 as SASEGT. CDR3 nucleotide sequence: TGTGCCAGCAGTGAATATCTAGCGGGTATGAACATTCAGTACTTC. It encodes CASSEYLAGMNIQYF.